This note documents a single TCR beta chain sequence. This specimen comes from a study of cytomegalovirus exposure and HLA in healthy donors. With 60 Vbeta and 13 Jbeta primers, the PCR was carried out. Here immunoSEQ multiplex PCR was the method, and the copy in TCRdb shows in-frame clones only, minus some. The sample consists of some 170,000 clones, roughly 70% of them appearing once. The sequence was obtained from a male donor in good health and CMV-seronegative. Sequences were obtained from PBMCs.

The CDR3 region has the DNA TGTGCCTGGAGTGTAGCCCCTCGACAGGGTGGCAATCAGCCCCAGCATTTT. Residues: CAWSVAPRQGGNQPQHF. J is TRBJ1-5 and V is TRBV30; TRBD1 agrees at 7 bases. Trimming at V came to 0 bases and at J to 2 bases, leaving 10 bases not matched to a gene. Per germline, CDR1 GTSNPN and CDR2 SVGIG (reference sequence). The CDR3 length is 17 residues.